The T cell receptor beta chain under discussion was sequenced for a study of blood T cell repertoires in COVID-19. The wider study: The United States, Italy and Spain supplied acute and convalescent COVID-19 samples. Nucleic acid was either cDNA or gDNA, and it came from T cells, B-cell-depleted T cells, or PBMCs.

Original processing notes: How many nucleated cells were present was estimated from reference gene primer amplification. Using immunoSEQ multiplex PCR, the repertoire was profiled, and TCRdb retains in-frame clones only, with some absent. The DNA was the basis for D and trimming; V, J and clone size are from that table. Counted here are 200,000 or so clones, around 85% occurring once; the ten biggest clones make up 9.5% to 12%. Germline V gene sequence: CDR1 MNHNY, CDR2 SVGAGI (reference sequence). The CDR3 length is 19 residues. Trimming left V 6 bases short and J 1 base short, with 22 bases between.

Sequenced material: peripheral blood. This clonotype was sampled from a human donor with active or convalescent COVID-19. The donor label of this sample is uncertain. The chain uses TRBV6-6 and TRBJ1-6; D may be TRBD1 (5 bases). The CDR3 nucleotides read TGTGCCAGCAGCTTCTTGGGAGGTGGAGGGGCGTCCTATAATTCACCCCTCCACTTT. Its protein product is CASSFLGGGGASYNSPLHF.